This T cell receptor beta chain was identified in a study of shared clonotypes between healthy human individuals. Study as a whole: Two female and a few male donors aged 18 to 49 were enrolled.

Points from the study as a whole: The four-donor shared clonotypes exceeded non-shared clonotypes in generation probability, with non-shared ones scoring lower. Only blood underwent sampling, and tissue repertoires likely differ.

Data came from immunoSEQ multiplex PCR; TCRdb stores just in-frame clones and leaves some out. The data contain 2 million to 2.5 million clones, under 95% of them singletons. About this clone itself: Antigen: not known.

Nashville, Tennessee was home to all donors, each a Caucasian adult. The source material was naive CD4+ T cells from PBMCs. The subset here: CD45RA+ positively selected. This receptor was obtained from a man aged 18 to 29 in good health. Some clones in this sample may be carry-over from other donors' samples.

The CDR3 DNA reads TGTGCCAGCTCACCTGCGCTTCTGGGTACTGAAGCTTTCTTT. It translates to CASSPALLGTEAFF. This chain joins TRBV18 and TRBJ1-1; D gene ambiguous. Germline V gives CDR1 KGHSH, CDR2 LQKENI. Trimming cost V 3 bases and J 5 bases, with 13 bases left between them. The CDR3 consists of 14 residues.